This T cell receptor beta chain was captured by sequencing in a study of CD8+ T cells in alopecia areata. The treatment denotes: oral pan-JAK inhibitor, 5-10 mg twice daily. The authors extracted RNA and reverse transcribed it into cDNA as the sequencing template. The protocol was immunoSEQ multiplex PCR, while the TCRdb copy is restricted to in-frame clones and leaves out a portion. Of 65,000 to 75,000 clones listed, over 25% were seen once; the top ten hold 14% to 15%. The germline V gene has CDR1 MDHEN and CDR2 SYDVKM. The CDR3 is 19 amino acids. V was pared by 5 bases and J by 4 bases, with 18 bases of the junction left unmatched.

This TCR was sampled from a human donor with alopecia areata. Sequenced here: CD8+ T cells sorted from blood, sampled at week 4, from a patient treated with tofacitinib. This chain joins TRBV28 and TRBJ1-5; 9 nucleotides agree with TRBD1. The CDR3 coding sequence is TGTGCCAGCAGTAGTCTAGGGACAGGGAGAACCGGAATAAATCAGCCCCAGCATTTT. Translation gives CASSSLGTGRTGINQPQHF. Full variable domain (remainder filled in from reference TRBV28 and TRBJ1-5): DVKVTQSSRYLVKRTGEKVFLECVQDMDHENMFWYRQDPGLGLRLIYFSYDVKMKEKGDIPEGYSVSREKKERFSLILESASTNQTSMYLCASSSLGTGRTGINQPQHFGDGTRLSIL.